A single sample is the source of the 23 T cell receptor beta chains below, sequenced in a study of blood T cell repertoires in COVID-19. Produced via immunoSEQ multiplex PCR; TCRdb's table is partial and in-frame only. The repertoire consists of about 150,000 clones, with under 90% occurring once and the leading ten covering 44%. Material for sequencing was peripheral blood. These TCRs come from a human donor in a cohort sampled during active COVID-19.

V is TRBV29-1 and J is TRBJ2-1, with D perhaps TRBD1 (5 bases). This CDR3 has 11 amino acids. Germline V gene lookup returns CDR1 SQVTM and CDR2 ANQGSEA. Trimming removed 3 bases from V and 7 bases from J, with 7 bases in between. The CDR3 sequence: CSVEGRNEQFF. The DNA of the CDR3 is TGCAGCGTTGAGGGGCGGAATGAGCAGTTCTTC.

The CDR3 DNA reads TGCGCCAGCAGCCCCGACGAGCGGGGGACAGATACGCAGTATTTT. Protein: CASSPDERGTDTQYF. The rearrangement joins TRBV4-3 to TRBJ2-3; 8 nucleotides agree with TRBD2. CDR1 LGHNA and CDR2 YSLEER come from the germline V gene. V gave up 4 bases and J gave up 3 bases; unmatched junction bases: 6. The CDR3 extends over 15 amino acids.

The chain carries TRBV14 and TRBJ1-4; 9 bases are a match to TRBD1. Germline V lookup: CDR1 SGHDN, CDR2 FVKESK. The CDR3 is made up of 19 amino acids. After removal of 2 bases from V and 8 bases from J, the junction contained 18 bases not matched to a gene. CDR3 nucleotide sequence: TGTGCCAGCAGCCAACTCAAGGGGGACTACAGGGGGCGCGGGGAAAAACTGTTTTTT. It is translated as CASSQLKGDYRGRGEKLFF.

The chain employs TRBV4-2 and TRBJ1-2, with TRBD1 matching over 7 bases. This CDR3 has 14 residues. Unmatched junction bases numbered 8, after V lost 2 bases and J lost 8 bases. CDR1 and CDR2 (germline): LGHNA, YNFKEQ. The CDR3 loop reads CASSQSRDSGGYTF. CDR3 DNA: TGTGCCAGCAGCCAATCCCGGGACAGTGGAGGCTACACCTTC.

The rearrangement links TRBV5-1 to TRBJ1-1; 8 bases agree with TRBD1. The CDR3 length is 13 residues. Trimming took 5 bases from V and 9 from J; bases not matched to a gene: 9. The germline CDR1 and CDR2 sequences are SGHRS and YFSETQ. The CDR3 sequence is CASRGSGQVKAFF. CDR3 DNA: TGCGCCAGCAGGGGGTCGGGACAGGTGAAAGCTTTCTTT.

This rearrangement joins TRBV12-3 or TRBV12-4 to TRBJ1-5, with D uncertain. V was shortened by 7 bases and J by 7 bases, with 14 bases between the two germline ends. The CDR3 length is 13 residues. CDR3 in DNA: TGTGCCAGCAATATGGGTCCGGGGCAGCCCCAGCATTTT. Protein product: CASNMGPGQPQHF.

This clone was picked up one time. V is TRBV19 and J is TRBJ2-5; 8 positions match TRBD1. Germline V CDR1 and CDR2: LNHDA, SQIVND (reference sequence). The CDR3 has 15 amino acids. With V trimmed by 6 bases and J by 3 bases, 9 bases remained unmatched. CDR3 protein: CASRDRDRQEETQYF. The CDR3 DNA is TGTGCCAGTAGGGACCGGGACAGGCAGGAAGAGACCCAGTACTTC.

This clone appeared a few times. This chain uses TRBV7-9 with TRBJ1-1; maybe TRBD1 (5 bases). Germline loops: CDR1 SEHNR, CDR2 FQNEAQ (reference sequence). The CDR3 length is 13 residues. Trimming cost V 5 bases and J 6 bases, with 13 bases left between them. The CDR3 sequence: CASSPRVGSEAFF. The DNA for the CDR3 is TGTGCCAGCAGCCCCAGGGTTGGGTCTGAAGCTTTCTTT.

The chain joins TRBV12-5 to TRBJ1-4; no clear D. The CDR3 sequence is 13 residues long. The V end was cut by 3 bases, the J end by 8 bases, with 10 bases between. Per germline, CDR1 LGHNT and CDR2 FRNRAP. The CDR3 DNA follows: TGTGCTAGTGGTTTACGTCTCGGGGAAAAACTGTTTTTT. It specifies CASGLRLGEKLFF.

The genes are TRBV29-1 and TRBJ1-1; tentative D call: TRBD1 (5 bases). The V end was cut by 4 bases, the J end by 1 base, with 10 bases between. Germline assignment: CDR1 SQVTM and CDR2 ANQGSEA. The CDR3 totals 13 residues. CDR3 region: CSVARGGNTEAFF. DNA for the CDR3: TGCAGCGTTGCCCGGGGGGGGAACACTGAAGCTTTCTTT.

V gene TRBV12-3 or TRBV12-4 combines with J gene TRBJ1-2; 9 positions agree with TRBD1. V dropped 6 bases and J dropped 5; count of bases not matched to a gene: 4. This CDR3 has 13 residues. CDR3 amino acids: CASRYDRGYGYTF. The CDR3, as DNA: TGTGCCAGCAGGTATGACAGGGGGTATGGCTACACCTTC.

This chain uses TRBV21-1 with TRBJ2-1; the table names TRBD2, a call not compared with the DNA. TRBV21-1 counts as a pseudogene. CDR3 size: 18 residues. DNA of the CDR3: TGTGCCAGCAGCAAAGATCTAGCGGGAGGTGTAGTTAACAATGAGCAGTTCTTC. It yields the protein CASSKDLAGGVVNNEQFF.

This clone was detected only once. Written as DNA, the CDR3 is TGTGCCAGCAGCTTGGTGGGGGCAGAAGCCGTGGATGAGCAGTTCTTC. Amino acids: CASSLVGAEAVDEQFF. The chain combines TRBV5-6 with TRBJ2-1, with D perhaps TRBD1 (6 bases). The V end was cut by 0 bases, the J end by 8 bases, with 18 bases between. The CDR3 spans 16 residues. CDR1 and CDR2 from the germline V gene are SGHDT and YYEEEE.

This clone was seen a single time. J is TRBJ1-4 and V is TRBV2; TRBD1 might be the D (6 bases). This CDR3 spans 16 amino acids. CDR1 is SNHLY, CDR2 FYNNEI, per germline. V dropped 6 bases and J dropped 2 bases, with 16 bases sitting between them. In DNA, the CDR3 is TGTGCCAGCAGGGGGGGGTTTGGACAGACTAATGAAAAACTGTTTTTT. Amino acids: CASRGGFGQTNEKLFF. Full variable domain (remainder filled in from reference TRBV2 and TRBJ1-4): EPEVTQTPSHQVTQMGQEVILRCVPISNHLYFYWYRQILGQKVEFLVSFYNNEISEKSEIFDDQFSVERPDGSNFTLKIRSTKLEDSAMYFCASRGGFGQTNEKLFFGSGTQLSVL.

The CDR3 here is CASRELRGFNTEAFF. CDR3 DNA sequence: TGTGCCAGCAGGGAGTTAAGAGGATTCAACACTGAAGCTTTCTTT. The chain employs TRBV6-5 and TRBJ1-1; D gene unclear. Trimming cost V 6 bases and J 2 bases, with 16 bases left between them. The CDR3 loop spans 15 amino acids. CDR1 and CDR2 from the germline V gene are MNHEY and SVGAGI.

The V gene is TRBV4-1, the J gene TRBJ2-1; tentative D call: TRBD1 (6 bases). Trimming removed 5 bases at V and 5 bases at J, with 25 bases between. Germline assignment: CDR1 MGHRA and CDR2 YSYEKL. The CDR3 is made up of 18 amino acids. The CDR3 nucleotides read TGCGCCAGCAGCGCTGGGCCCCGTGGAAGGACAGTAAACAATGAGCAGTTCTTC. Translation gives CASSAGPRGRTVNNEQFF.

The rearrangement uses TRBV18 and TRBJ2-7, with D hard to call. The length of the CDR3 is 14 residues. Germline lookup yields CDR1 KGHSH and CDR2 LQKENI. V gave up 6 bases and J gave up 4 bases, with 16 bases separating them. The CDR3, as DNA: TGTGCCAGCTCTCCAAACTCCCTCTATTACGAGCAGTACGTC. Translation: CASSPNSLYYEQYV.

This clone has only one observation. The gene calls are TRBV7-9 and TRBJ2-2; the D gene is possibly TRBD1 (6 bases). Trimming stripped 5 bases from V and 5 bases from J, with 24 bases between. Germline V CDR1 and CDR2: SEHNR, FQNEAQ (reference sequence). This CDR3 has 18 residues. The CDR3 is CASSLASGTYLLTGELFF. Here the CDR3 DNA reads TGTGCCAGCAGCCTGGCATCCGGGACATATTTGTTGACCGGGGAGCTGTTTTTT.

V is TRBV6-5 and J is TRBJ1-1; 8 bases agree with TRBD1. This CDR3 has 13 amino acids. Germline CDR1 reads MNHEY; CDR2 reads SVGAGI. The trim removed 6 bases at V and 6 bases at J, leaving 6 bases unmatched. Here the CDR3 reads CASRTPGGSEAFF. DNA of the CDR3: TGTGCCAGCAGGACTCCAGGGGGCTCTGAAGCTTTCTTT.

The V call is TRBV11-2, the J call TRBJ1-1; TRBD1 matches 9 bases. The CDR3 has 13 residues. Germline CDR1 and CDR2: SGHAT and FQNNGV. V trimming: 4 bases; J trimming: 10 bases; junction bases outside the gene matches: 7. The CDR3 protein is CASSSGTGTAAFF. In nucleotides, the CDR3 is TGTGCCAGCAGCTCCGGGACAGGGACAGCAGCTTTCTTT. The variable domain in full, completed from reference TRBV11-2 and TRBJ1-1, reads EAGVAQSPRYKIIEKRQSVAFWCNPISGHATLYWYQQILGQGPKLLIQFQNNGVVDDSQLPKDRFSAERLKGVDSTLKIQPAKLEDSAVYLCASSSGTGTAAFFGQGTRLTVV.

This chain uses TRBV19 with TRBJ1-1, with D perhaps TRBD1 (5 bases). Deletions cut 4 bases from V and 0 bases from J, with 6 bases between. Germline lookup yields CDR1 LNHDA and CDR2 SQIVND (reference sequence). CDR3 length equals 13 residues. CDR3 in DNA: TGTGCCAGTAGTACAGGGCTGAACACTGAAGCTTTCTTT. It codes for CASSTGLNTEAFF. The variable domain in full, with the rest retrieved from reference TRBV19 and TRBJ1-1, is DGGITQSPKYLFRKEGQNVTLSCEQNLNHDAMYWYRQDPGQGLRLIYYSQIVNDFQKGDIAEGYSVSREKKESFPLTVTSAQKNPTAFYLCASSTGLNTEAFFGQGTRLTVV.

The rearrangement uses TRBV19 and TRBJ1-2; a weak D match, TRBD1 (6 bases). Trimming removed 0 bases from V and 8 bases from J, with 13 bases in between. The CDR3 loop spans 14 amino acids. The germline V gene has CDR1 LNHDA and CDR2 SQIVND (reference sequence). This chain's CDR3 is CASSIEGGTGGYTF. In nucleotides, the CDR3 is TGTGCCAGTAGTATAGAAGGGGGAACAGGGGGCTACACCTTC.

V usage is TRBV9 and J usage is TRBJ2-2, with D perhaps TRBD2 (5 bases). Trimming took off 7 bases at V and 2 bases at J, with 9 bases between the two ends. There are 13 residues in the CDR3. Germline-derived CDR1 and CDR2 are SGDLS and YYNGEE. The CDR3 sequence is CASRRPNTGELFF. DNA of the CDR3: TGTGCCAGCCGGAGGCCAAACACCGGGGAGCTGTTTTTT.